This T cell receptor beta chain was identified in a study of cytomegalovirus exposure and HLA in healthy donors. With 60 Vbeta and 13 Jbeta primers, the PCR was carried out. The assay was immunoSEQ multiplex PCR, and TCRdb's table has in-frame clones only and misses some. The data show 150,000 or so clones, with roughly 75% seen just once and 3.3% held by the top ten. This clone was counted between two and nine times. The target antigen is unknown. Study-level results: In vitro data verified three CMV-associated chains as specific for CMV antigens.

There are 15 residues in the CDR3. Losses at the gene ends were 8 bases for V and 4 bases for J; bases not matched to a gene: 10. The germline V gene encodes CDR1 SNHLY and CDR2 FYNNEI. The source of this sequence is a middle-aged man in good health and CMV-seronegative. Sample: PBMCs. The genes are TRBV2 and TRBJ1-1; 10 positions agree with TRBD1. CDR3 protein: CASGDRGRGTTEAFF. CDR3 DNA sequence: TGTGCCAGCGGCGACAGGGGGCGCGGAACCACTGAAGCTTTCTTT.